These 25 T cell receptor beta chains originate from one sample sequenced in a study of T cell repertoires in cytomegalovirus infection. TCRdb re-derived calls from the reads in MiXCR, one entry per CDR3 protein. The top ten clones hold roughly an eighth of a sample with 400,000 or so distinct CDR3 sequences, under 40% of them seen once. Sample: PBMCs. The receptors were sampled from a human donor in good health (CMV status not recorded). Some clones in this sample may be carry-over from other donors' samples.

The gene calls are TRBV5-1 and TRBJ2-1, with TRBD2 as a possible D gene (6 bases). Trimming removed 4 bases from V and 0 bases from J, with 8 bases in between. The CDR3 spans 14 residues. The germline gives CDR1 SGHRS, CDR2 YFSETQ. This CDR3 is CASSAGNSYNEQFF. CDR3 nucleotides: TGCGCCAGCAGCGCGGGGAACTCCTACAATGAGCAGTTCTTC.

This clonotype has only a few counts. The rearrangement joins TRBV11-2 to TRBJ2-5; TRBD2 matches 11 bases. The germline V gene has CDR1 SGHAT and CDR2 FQNNGV. The CDR3 runs 17 residues. V lost 5 bases and J lost 4; bases outside the gene matches: 12. CDR3 sequence: CASSIRLAGIKGETQYF. CDR3 in DNA: TGTGCCAGCAGCATCCGACTAGCGGGGATAAAAGGAGAGACCCAGTACTTC.

This clonotype was picked up many times. The chain joins TRBV7-2 to TRBJ2-3; perhaps D is TRBD1 or TRBD2 (5 bases each). Looked up from germline, CDR1 is SGHTA and CDR2 is FQGNSA. Trimming removed 6 bases at V and 0 bases at J, with 13 bases between. This CDR3 is built from 15 residues. As DNA, the CDR3 is TGTGCCAGCAGACCTCCGGGACCCAGCACAGATACGCAGTATTTT. Translation: CASRPPGPSTDTQYF.

This clonotype was found many times. This chain joins TRBV7-9 and TRBJ1-3; perhaps TRBD1 as D (6 bases). CDR3 length: 19 amino acids. Germline V gene sequence: CDR1 SEHNR, CDR2 FQNEAQ (reference sequence). Trimming pared 5 bases from V and 3 bases from J, leaving 26 bases between. CDR3 nucleotide sequence: TGTGCCAGCAGCCGGCCTTCCGATTTCGTTACAGGGTTTGGAAACACCATATATTTT. Translation gives CASSRPSDFVTGFGNTIYF.

The table lists this clonotype with a few counts. V gene TRBV11-1 combines with J gene TRBJ2-7; D unresolved. The V end lost 3 bases, the J end lost 2 bases, and 14 bases lay between the germline ends. This CDR3 has 15 amino acids. Looked up from germline, CDR1 is SGHAT and CDR2 is FQDESV (reference sequence). This CDR3 reads CASSLATRVPYEQYF. CDR3 in DNA: TGTGCCAGCAGCTTGGCAACAAGGGTGCCCTACGAGCAGTACTTC.

This clonotype showed up just a few times. The chain employs TRBV7-9 and TRBJ1-4; TRBD1 might be the D (6 bases). From germline, CDR1 is SEHNR and CDR2 FQNEAQ (reference sequence). The CDR3 length is 16 residues. The V end lost 3 bases, the J end lost 0 bases, and 11 bases lay between the germline ends. For the CDR3, the DNA is TGTGCCAGCAGCTTCAGGGGTTCTTCAACTAATGAAAAACTGTTTTTT. This codes for CASSFRGSSTNEKLFF.

This chain uses TRBV6-2 or TRBV6-3 with TRBJ1-5, with TRBD1 identical over 7 bases. This CDR3 comprises 16 residues. Germline CDR1 and CDR2: MNHEY and SVGEGT. The junction had 6 bases not matched to a gene; V was cut back by 4 bases and J by 0 bases. In DNA, the CDR3 is TGTGCCAGCAGTTCGACAGGGAGATATAGCAATCAGCCCCAGCATTTT. Amino acid sequence: CASSSTGRYSNQPQHF.

In this sample, this clonotype turned up a few times. V gene TRBV6-5 combines with J gene TRBJ1-6, with 8 bases identical to TRBD1. Unmatched junction bases numbered 9, after V lost 5 bases and J lost 0 bases. Germline V gene sequence: CDR1 MNHEY, CDR2 SVGAGI. The CDR3 is 18 amino acids. CDR3 loop: CASSRSLTGASYNSPLHF. Written as DNA, the CDR3 is TGTGCCAGCAGTCGCAGCCTGACAGGGGCCTCCTATAATTCACCCCTCCACTTT.

This clonotype turned up a few times. J is TRBJ2-7 and V is TRBV19, with 7 bases fitting TRBD1. Germline CDR1 is LNHDA and CDR2 is SQIVND (reference sequence). This CDR3 is built from 14 residues. The ends lost 5 bases at V and 6 bases at J; junction bases unmatched: 10. CDR3 loop: CASSFLDRTLEQYF. The CDR3 DNA reads TGTGCCAGTAGTTTCTTGGACAGGACGCTCGAGCAGTACTTC.

The chain is built from TRBV29-1 and TRBJ2-3; 7 bases align to TRBD1. Per germline, CDR1 SQVTM and CDR2 ANQGSEA. The J segment lost 2 bases and the V segment lost 0 bases, leaving 8 bases of the junction unmatched. This CDR3 comprises 16 residues. CDR3 protein: CSVEESTGKITDTQYF. The CDR3 DNA sequence: TGCAGCGTTGAAGAGTCGACAGGGAAAATCACAGATACGCAGTATTTT.

This clonotype was seen more than once but under ten times. The CDR3 DNA reads as TGTGCCAGCAGTTCGGAACATCAGGGGGTTGAGGAAAAACTGTTTTTT. This gives the protein CASSSEHQGVEEKLFF. The chain couples TRBV6-6 to TRBJ1-4, with 7 bases matching TRBD1. This CDR3 comprises 16 residues. J lost 8 bases, V lost 4 bases, and 13 bases had no gene match. The germline V gene has CDR1 MNHNY and CDR2 SVGAGI (reference sequence).

This clonotype was counted ten times or more. This chain connects TRBV5-4 to TRBJ2-5; TRBD2 matches at 9 bases. V was clipped by 4 bases and J by 0 bases; unmatched bases: 10. The germline gives CDR1 SGHNT, CDR2 YYREEE (reference sequence). The CDR3 is made up of 17 amino acids. In DNA, the CDR3 is TGTGCCAGCAGCAGGGGGGTTGTAGCGGGGGACCAAGAGACCCAGTACTTC. This sequence encodes CASSRGVVAGDQETQYF. The complete variable domain, with remaining parts taken from reference TRBV5-4 and TRBJ2-5, reads ETGVTQSPTHLIKTRGQQVTLRCSSQSGHNTVSWYQQALGQGPQFIFQYYREEENGRGNFPPRFSGLQFPNYSSELNVNALELDDSALYLCASSRGVVAGDQETQYFGPGTRLLVL.

V and J are TRBV27 and TRBJ2-7; D unresolved. The CDR3 is 15 residues long. Trimming took 5 bases from V and 1 from J, leaving 15 bases between them. Germline values: CDR1 MNHEY, CDR2 SMNVEV (reference sequence). The CDR3 region has the DNA TGTGCCAGCAGTCTAATTAATTCAGGATCCTACGAGCAGTACTTC. Protein product: CASSLINSGSYEQYF.

Many counts were recorded for this clonotype. The chain joins TRBV7-6 to TRBJ2-3, with D tentatively TRBD2 (6 bases). Germline assignment: CDR1 SGHVS and CDR2 FNYEAQ. V gave up 1 base and J gave up 4 bases, with 9 bases separating them. The CDR3 is 14 amino acids. The CDR3 is CASSLGLVADTQYF. As DNA, the CDR3 is TGTGCCAGCAGCTTAGGACTAGTGGCAGATACGCAGTATTTT.

This clonotype was observed a few times. The chain employs TRBV2 and TRBJ1-1; D call uncertain. The CDR3 is 13 amino acids. Germline-derived CDR1 and CDR2 are SNHLY and FYNNEI. With 3 bases removed from V and 1 base from J, the gap between germline ends came to 6 bases. The CDR3 here is CASSENRNTEAFF. Written as DNA, the CDR3 is TGTGCCAGCAGTGAGAACAGGAACACTGAAGCTTTCTTT. The variable domain in full, with the rest retrieved from reference TRBV2 and TRBJ1-1, is EPEVTQTPSHQVTQMGQEVILRCVPISNHLYFYWYRQILGQKVEFLVSFYNNEISEKSEIFDDQFSVERPDGSNFTLKIRSTKLEDSAMYFCASSENRNTEAFFGQGTRLTVV.

The CDR3 DNA reads TGTGCCAGCAGCTTATCCGGGGGGGCTTCCTACGAGCAGTACTTC. Encoded protein: CASSLSGGASYEQYF. The chain combines TRBV7-3 with TRBJ2-7; 8 bases map to TRBD2. V dropped 2 bases and J dropped 1; count of bases not matched to a gene: 4. CDR3 length: 15 residues. The germline gives CDR1 SGHTA, CDR2 FQGTGA. Together with reference TRBV7-3 and TRBJ2-7, the CDR3 gives the full variable domain: GAGVSQTPSNKVTEKGKYVELRCDPISGHTALYWYRQSLGQGPEFLIYFQGTGAADDSGLPNDRFFAVRPEGSVSTLKIQRTERGDSAVYLCASSLSGGASYEQYFGPGTRLTVT.

The sample holds a few counts of this clonotype. CDR3 protein: CASRKAGTGGQKGSPLHF. The CDR3 DNA follows: TGTGCCAGCAGGAAAGCCGGGACAGGGGGCCAGAAAGGTTCACCCCTCCACTTT. The J gene is TRBJ1-6, the V gene TRBV27; 12 positions agree with TRBD1. The V and J ends lost 6 bases and 9 bases, in that order; junction bases with no gene match: 15. CDR1 and CDR2 (germline): MNHEY, SMNVEV (reference sequence). The CDR3 runs 18 residues.

This clonotype was seen many times. V usage is TRBV7-2 and J usage is TRBJ2-7, with 7 bases lining up with TRBD2. V lost 2 bases and J lost 3; bases outside the gene matches: 4. The CDR3 extends over 14 amino acids. Per germline, CDR1 SGHTA and CDR2 FQGNSA. As DNA, the CDR3 is TGTGCCAGCAGCTTATCTGGGGAGGGCTACGAGCAGTACTTC. Amino acids: CASSLSGEGYEQYF.

The chain carries TRBV5-4 and TRBJ2-1; TRBD2 agrees at 10 bases. Germline V lookup: CDR1 SGHNT, CDR2 YYREEE (reference sequence). The V gene end was trimmed by 5 bases and the J gene end by 4 bases; junction bases not matched to a gene: 6. The CDR3 length is 15 residues. CDR3 amino acids: CASSTAGGRYNEQFF. CDR3 coding DNA: TGTGCCAGCAGTACAGCGGGGGGGCGATACAATGAGCAGTTCTTC.

The genes are TRBV3-1 and TRBJ2-5; possibly TRBD1 or TRBD2 for D (6 bases each). The CDR3 is 15 amino acids. Between the trimmed V and J ends, which lost 2 bases and 5 bases, there was a span of 15 bases. Germline V lookup: CDR1 LGHDT, CDR2 YNNKEL (reference sequence). CDR3 sequence: CASSQYEGGGETQYF. DNA of the CDR3: TGTGCCAGCAGCCAATATGAGGGGGGCGGGGAGACCCAGTACTTC.

The table lists this clonotype with many counts. The J gene is TRBJ2-1, the V gene TRBV6-1; no reliable D call. Germline CDR1 is MNHNS and CDR2 is SASEGT. Trimming left V 7 bases short and J 10 bases short, with 20 bases between. There are 14 residues in the CDR3. The CDR3 nucleotides read TGTGCCAGCAAGACCGACGTGTGGGCATGGGAGCAGTTCTTC. Its translation: CASKTDVWAWEQFF.

In its sample, this clonotype was seen a few times. This sequence joins TRBV6-2 or TRBV6-3 and TRBJ1-4; D remains ambiguous. V was shortened by 0 bases and J by 8 bases, with 13 bases between the two germline ends. Germline-derived CDR1 and CDR2 are MNHEY and SVGEGT. The CDR3 is 15 residues long. The CDR3 nucleotides read TGTGCCAGCAGTTACTCTGCGGTTGCCGGGGAAAAACTGTTTTTT. This gives the protein CASSYSAVAGEKLFF.

The V and J genes are TRBV20-1 and TRBJ2-7; no definite D call. This CDR3 has 14 residues. V was cut by 6 bases and J by 2 bases, with 17 bases left in between. Germline CDR1 DFQATT, CDR2 SNEGSKA (reference sequence). This CDR3 reads CSATRLSAPYEQYF. CDR3 nucleotides: TGCAGTGCCACGAGGCTATCCGCTCCCTACGAGCAGTACTTC.

This clonotype was counted a few times. The rearrangement joins TRBV6-5 to TRBJ1-2, with 10 bases matching TRBD1. Germline V gene data show CDR1 as MNHEY and CDR2 as SVGAGI. V lost 3 bases to trimming and J lost 4 bases; unmatched junction nucleotides: 8. The CDR3 extends over 16 amino acids. CDR3 region: CASSYTGQGTLYGYTF. CDR3 DNA sequence: TGTGCCAGCAGTTATACGGGACAGGGGACCCTCTATGGCTACACCTTC.

To note about this clonotype: Mismatch with germline at one junction end may stem from a read error. The chain couples TRBV7-2 to TRBJ2-3, with TRBD2 identical over 9 bases. The length of the CDR3 is 17 residues. The germline V gene has CDR1 SGHTA and CDR2 FQGNSA. The CDR3 bases are TGTGCCAGCAGCTTAATTAGCGGGGGACCGCCCACAGATAGGCAGTATTTT. Its protein product is CASSLISGGPPTDRQYF.